The source of this T cell receptor (beta chain) is a study of T cells in Graves' hyperthyroidism and ophthalmopathy. RNA transcripts gave rise to amplified TCR beta CDR3 regions. The study used the HTBI primer set for a first-round RT-PCR of the TCR CDR3. TCRdb redid the calling of the multiplex PCR reads with MiXCR, one entry per CDR3 protein. The sample has hundreds of thousands of distinct CDR3 sequences, less than 15% seen once. This clonotype was seen only a few times. V lost 0 bases and J lost 6, with 13 bases in between. This CDR3 spans 15 amino acids. Germline V gene data show CDR1 as LGHDT and CDR2 as YNNKEL (reference sequence).

The sample taken for sequencing was blood. This sequence joins TRBV3-1 and TRBJ2-3, with D possibly TRBD2 on 7 matching bases. The TCR comes from a young woman with Graves' hyperthyroidism. The CDR3 nucleotides read TGTGCCAGCAGCCAAGACCTGAGGGGGGGGGATACGCAGTATTTT. Residues: CASSQDLRGGDTQYF.